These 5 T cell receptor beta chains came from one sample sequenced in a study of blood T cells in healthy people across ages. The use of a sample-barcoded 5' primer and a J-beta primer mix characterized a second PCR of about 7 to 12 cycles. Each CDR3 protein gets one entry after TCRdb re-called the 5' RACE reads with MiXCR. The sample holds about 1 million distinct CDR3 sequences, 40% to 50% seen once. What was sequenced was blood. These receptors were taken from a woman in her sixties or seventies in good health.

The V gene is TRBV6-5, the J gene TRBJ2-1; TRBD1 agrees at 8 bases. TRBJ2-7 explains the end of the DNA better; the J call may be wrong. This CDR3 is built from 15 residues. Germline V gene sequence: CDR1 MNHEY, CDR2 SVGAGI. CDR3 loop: CASSSIGTGAYEQYF. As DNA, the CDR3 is TGTGCCAGCAGCTCTATTGGGACAGGCGCCTACGAGCAGTACTTC.

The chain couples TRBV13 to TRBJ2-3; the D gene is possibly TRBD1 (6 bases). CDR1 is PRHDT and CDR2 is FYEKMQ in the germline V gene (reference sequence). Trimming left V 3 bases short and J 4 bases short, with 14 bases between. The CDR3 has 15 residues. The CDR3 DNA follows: TGTGCCAGCAGCTTCCGACGACAGGCGGCAGATACGCAGTATTTT. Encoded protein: CASSFRRQAADTQYF.

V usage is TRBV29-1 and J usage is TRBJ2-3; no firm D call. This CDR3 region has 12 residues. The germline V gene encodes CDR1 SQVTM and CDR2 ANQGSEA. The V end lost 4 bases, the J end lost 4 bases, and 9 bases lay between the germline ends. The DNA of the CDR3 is TGCAGCGTTGGGACCCCTTCAGATACGCAGTATTTT. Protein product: CSVGTPSDTQYF.

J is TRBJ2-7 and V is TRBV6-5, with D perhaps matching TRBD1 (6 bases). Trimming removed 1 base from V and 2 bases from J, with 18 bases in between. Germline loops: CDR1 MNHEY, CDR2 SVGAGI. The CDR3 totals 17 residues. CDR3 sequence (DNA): TGTGCCAGCAGTTACTTAGGTGGAACAGGGCGACCCTACGAGCAGTACTTC. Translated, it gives CASSYLGGTGRPYEQYF.

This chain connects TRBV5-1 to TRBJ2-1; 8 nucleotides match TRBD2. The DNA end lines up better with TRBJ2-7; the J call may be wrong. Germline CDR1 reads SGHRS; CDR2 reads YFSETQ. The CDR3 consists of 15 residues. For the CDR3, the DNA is TGCGCCAGCAGCTTTAGCGGGACGTCCTACAATGAGCAGTACTTC. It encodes CASSFSGTSYNEQYF.